This section outlines one TCR beta chain sequence together with its context. This entry is derived from a study of blood T cell repertoires in COVID-19. The data were produced by immunoSEQ multiplex PCR, yet TCRdb's version contains in-frame clones alone and is incomplete. The sample comprises some 200,000 clones, 85% to 90% of which are singletons, and over 3% rests with the top ten. The CDR3 is 18 amino acids. The germline V gene encodes CDR1 KGHSH and CDR2 LQKENI. The V end lost 3 bases, the J end lost 0 bases, and 18 bases lay between the germline ends. The TCR comes from a woman between 18 and 29 years old in a cohort exposed to, infected with or recovered from COVID-19 (not recorded which). V gene TRBV18 combines with J gene TRBJ1-3, with D perhaps TRBD1 (5 bases). Sequenced sample: PBMCs or T cells enriched from blood (not recorded which). CDR3 coding DNA: TGTGCCAGCTCACCCGACGCCGCGACAGCCCTCTCTGGAAACACCATATATTTT. As protein: CASSPDAATALSGNTIYF.